The 23 T cell receptor beta chains in this list originate from one sample, sequenced in a study of blood T cell repertoires in COVID-19. Repertoires were generated with immunoSEQ multiplex PCR, while TCRdb's copy carries only in-frame clones and drops some. The sample shows fewer than 200,000 clones, approximately 80% of them seen only once. Specimen: PBMCs or T cells enriched from blood (not recorded which). The receptors derive from a woman aged 60-75 years with acute COVID-19.

The DNA for the CDR3 is TGTGCCAGCAGCTCCATAGGGGGGTTGCCTAGCGGGACCTACGAGCAGTACTTC. Translating it yields CASSSIGGLPSGTYEQYF. The gene calls are TRBV7-2 and TRBJ2-7; 9 bases match TRBD2. With 4 bases clipped from V and 2 bases from J, the junction kept 15 bases outside the gene matches. Germline V gene sequence: CDR1 SGHTA, CDR2 FQGNSA. The CDR3 is 18 residues long.

The V call is TRBV5-4, the J call TRBJ1-1, with unresolved D. Trimming stripped 4 bases from V and 4 bases from J, with 11 bases between. This CDR3 comprises 13 residues. The germline gives CDR1 SGHNT, CDR2 YYREEE (reference sequence). In nucleotides, the CDR3 is TGTGCCAGCAGCGGCCGGGGTAGCACTGAAGCTTTCTTT. It codes for CASSGRGSTEAFF.

The V call is TRBV27, the J call TRBJ1-6; weak D call: TRBD1 (6 bases). CDR1 and CDR2 (germline): MNHEY, SMNVEV (reference sequence). Trimming took 5 bases from V and 4 from J, leaving 9 bases between them. The CDR3 covers 14 residues. In DNA, the CDR3 is TGTGCCAGCAGTCCACAGGGTTATAATTCACCCCTCCACTTT. Translated: CASSPQGYNSPLHF.

The chain uses TRBV12-5 and TRBJ1-2; 8 bases are a match to TRBD1. V was clipped by 1 base and J by 3 bases; unmatched bases: 1. The length of the CDR3 is 14 residues. Per the germline V gene, CDR1 is LGHNT and CDR2 is FRNRAP. Written as DNA, the CDR3 is TGTGCTAGTGGTTTGGACAGGGGGTACTATGGCTACACCTTC. Translating gives CASGLDRGYYGYTF.

V gene TRBV13 combines with J gene TRBJ2-3; D is undetermined. The CDR3 loop spans 12 amino acids. Trimming pared 7 bases from V and 7 bases from J, leaving 12 bases between. Germline V CDR1 and CDR2: PRHDT, FYEKMQ (reference sequence). CDR3 DNA sequence: TGTGCCAGCACTCTGCGTGCGTATACGCAGTATTTT. It is translated as CASTLRAYTQYF.

The chain links TRBV24-1 to TRBJ1-2, with TRBD1 identical over 7 bases. Trimming removed 9 bases from V and 7 bases from J; junction bases left unmatched: 7. Germline CDR1 KGHDR, CDR2 SFDVKD. The CDR3 has 12 amino acids. CDR3 in DNA: TGTGCCACCCGCGAGGGGGCGGGTGGCTACACCTTC. Translation gives CATREGAGGYTF.

This chain uses TRBV3-1 (or the pseudogene TRBV3-2) with TRBJ2-7; possible D gene TRBD2, 6 bases. Per germline, CDR1 LGHDT and CDR2 YNNKEL (reference sequence). The CDR3 covers 14 residues. Trimming took 1 base from V and 7 from J, leaving 14 bases between them. CDR3 sequence (DNA): TGTGCCAGCAGCCAAGCTGCACTAGCTTATGAGCAGTACTTC. Protein product: CASSQAALAYEQYF.

The CDR3 region is CASSVLNTGELFF. The CDR3 DNA reads as TGTGCCAGCAGTGTCCTGAACACCGGGGAGCTGTTTTTT. V is TRBV7-9 and J is TRBJ2-2; D gene unclear. The CDR3 spans 13 residues. The V gene lost 6 bases and the J gene lost 1 base, with 6 bases spanning the gap. Looked up from germline, CDR1 is SEHNR and CDR2 is FQNEAQ (reference sequence).

This clone was counted a few times. The chain links TRBV4-3 to TRBJ1-2; possibly TRBD1 for D (5 bases). V was cut by 4 bases and J by 0 bases, with 15 bases left in between. The CDR3 has 16 residues. The germline gives CDR1 LGHNA, CDR2 YSLEER. This chain's CDR3 is CASSPKWGGANYGYTF. The CDR3 nucleotides are TGCGCCAGCAGCCCTAAGTGGGGGGGAGCTAACTATGGCTACACCTTC.

This clone was seen ten or more times. J is TRBJ2-5 and V is TRBV3-1 (or the pseudogene TRBV3-2); D might be TRBD1 (7 bases). V lost 6 bases to trimming and J lost 5 bases, with 16 bases between them. The length of the CDR3 is 14 residues. Germline V CDR1 and CDR2: LGHDT, YNNKEL (reference sequence). The chain's CDR3 is CASRHNAGGETQYF. DNA of the CDR3: TGTGCCAGCAGACATAACGCAGGGGGGGAGACCCAGTACTTC.

This chain connects TRBV2 to TRBJ2-7, with TRBD1 matching over 9 bases. Trimming removed 5 bases from V and 6 bases from J; junction bases left unmatched: 8. The CDR3 spans 14 residues. CDR1 and CDR2 from the germline V gene are SNHLY and FYNNEI. The DNA for the CDR3 is TGTGCCAGCAGTATAGGACAGGGGTTATTCGAGCAGTACTTC. This codes for CASSIGQGLFEQYF.

In its sample, this clone was seen a few times. The chain joins TRBV11-2 to TRBJ2-2; weak D call: TRBD2 (5 bases). The CDR3 has 16 residues. V lost 6 bases and J 4 bases, leaving 18 bases between the germline ends. The germline V gene has CDR1 SGHAT and CDR2 FQNNGV. The CDR3 DNA sequence: TGTGCCAGCAGGCCAACTAGACGTCGTAGCACCGGGGAGCTGTTTTTT. Amino acid sequence: CASRPTRRRSTGELFF. Filled out from reference TRBV11-2 and TRBJ2-2, the complete variable domain reads EAGVAQSPRYKIIEKRQSVAFWCNPISGHATLYWYQQILGQGPKLLIQFQNNGVVDDSQLPKDRFSAERLKGVDSTLKIQPAKLEDSAVYLCASRPTRRRSTGELFFGEGSRLTVL.

The chain combines TRBV14 with TRBJ1-1; no clear D gene. Trimming removed 6 bases at V and 1 base at J, with 12 bases between. Germline values: CDR1 SGHDN, CDR2 FVKESK. The CDR3 consists of 14 residues. In nucleotides, the CDR3 is TGTGCCAGCAGTCGACTAGCGGCGAACACTGAAGCTTTCTTT. This translates into CASSRLAANTEAFF.

This clone was found once. V and J are TRBV7-9 and TRBJ1-2; tentatively, D is TRBD1 (5 bases). Trimming cost V 1 base and J 4 bases, with 19 bases left between them. The CDR3 covers 17 residues. Per germline, CDR1 SEHNR and CDR2 FQNEAQ (reference sequence). The chain's CDR3 is CASSLGGHLSTIYGYTF. The CDR3 DNA sequence: TGTGCCAGCAGCTTAGGTGGACATCTCAGTACAATCTATGGCTACACCTTC.

This chain joins TRBV19 and TRBJ1-3; D is unclear. The CDR3 has 15 residues. Trimming removed 5 bases from V and 4 bases from J, with 15 bases in between. Germline CDR1 LNHDA, CDR2 SQIVND (reference sequence). The CDR3 reads CASSPRQSNGNTIYF. The CDR3 nucleotides are TGTGCCAGTAGTCCACGACAAAGCAACGGAAACACCATATATTTT.

The chain combines TRBV4-1 with TRBJ1-5, with D unclear. The length of the CDR3 is 16 residues. V gave up 1 base and J gave up 6 bases, with 16 bases separating them. Germline values: CDR1 MGHRA, CDR2 YSYEKL. The CDR3 DNA is TGCGCCAGCAGCCAAGGGAGCGGGGATTGGAGTCAGCCCCAGCATTTT. Protein sequence: CASSQGSGDWSQPQHF.

This clone was recorded many times. The rearrangement links TRBV19 to TRBJ2-7; 7 bases are a match to TRBD2. Germline V gene data show CDR1 as LNHDA and CDR2 as SQIVND (reference sequence). V lost 2 bases and J lost 4; bases outside the gene matches: 5. The CDR3 has 14 amino acids. The CDR3 DNA follows: TGTGCCAGTAGTATATCAGCGGGATTATACGAGCAGTACTTC. Translated, it gives CASSISAGLYEQYF.

This rearrangement joins TRBV11-2 to TRBJ2-5, with D perhaps TRBD2 (7 bases). Germline V CDR1 and CDR2: SGHAT, FQNNGV. Trimming took off 1 base at V and 4 bases at J, with 16 bases between the two ends. This CDR3 comprises 16 residues. The CDR3 spells CASSLGRGASAETQYF. The CDR3 nucleotides read TGTGCCAGCAGCTTAGGACGGGGGGCCTCTGCAGAGACCCAGTACTTC.

Only one count was recorded for this clone. CDR3 bases: TGTGCCAGCAGTAGGACAGTGGATAGCTCCTACGAGCAGTACGTC. It is translated as CASSRTVDSSYEQYV. The chain uses TRBV27 and TRBJ2-7, with D possibly matching TRBD1 (6 bases). This CDR3 has 15 residues. Trimming shortened V by 5 bases and J by 0 bases, and 14 bases separated the two germline ends. CDR1 and CDR2 (germline): MNHEY, SMNVEV (reference sequence).

This sequence joins TRBV7-2 and TRBJ2-3; D perhaps matches TRBD2 (6 bases). This CDR3 region has 19 residues. From germline, CDR1 is SGHTA and CDR2 FQGNSA. Trimming shortened V by 5 bases and J by 1 base, and 25 bases separated the two germline ends. The DNA for the CDR3 is TGTGCCAGCAGCGCTAATTGGGGGGTTGCGGGGTCCGGCACAGATACGCAGTATTTT. Protein sequence: CASSANWGVAGSGTDTQYF.

V usage is TRBV19 and J usage is TRBJ2-2, with 10 bases aligning to TRBD2. Germline V CDR1 and CDR2: LNHDA, SQIVND (reference sequence). The CDR3 is 13 amino acids. Trimming took 8 bases from V and 6 from J; bases not matched to a gene: 3. The CDR3 region is CASGLAGAGELFF. Written as DNA, the CDR3 is TGTGCCAGTGGGCTAGCGGGAGCCGGGGAGCTGTTTTTT.

The chain employs TRBV6-5 and TRBJ2-7; TRBD2 aligns across 11 bases. The CDR3 is 15 residues long. Unmatched junction bases numbered 5, after V lost 6 bases and J lost 1 base. CDR1 is MNHEY, CDR2 SVGAGI, per germline. CDR3 nucleotide sequence: TGTGCCAGCAGCCACACTAGCGGGGGATCCTACGAGCAGTACTTC. Amino acid sequence: CASSHTSGGSYEQYF.

V usage is TRBV6-2 or TRBV6-3 and J usage is TRBJ2-4; D may be TRBD1 (7 bases). The V end lost 4 bases, the J end lost 2 bases, and 15 bases lay between the germline ends. There are 16 residues in the CDR3. The germline V gene has CDR1 MNHEY and CDR2 SVGEGT. The CDR3 protein is CASSSRQGGPKNIQYF. DNA of the CDR3: TGTGCCAGCAGTTCCCGACAGGGAGGTCCCAAAAACATTCAGTACTTC.